This T cell receptor beta chain was observed in a study of cytomegalovirus exposure and HLA in healthy donors. The germline V gene encodes CDR1 SEHNR and CDR2 FQNEAQ (reference sequence). This CDR3 is built from 18 residues. The V segment lost 3 bases and the J segment 5 bases; nucleotides outside the gene matches: 18. Produced via immunoSEQ multiplex PCR; TCRdb's table is partial and in-frame only. The sample records 150,000 to 200,000 clones, 80% to 85% being singletons. The receptor was isolated from a man in his thirties or forties in good health and CMV-seropositive. This chain connects TRBV7-9 to TRBJ2-7, with 8 bases aligning to TRBD2. Material: PBMCs. This CDR3 reads CASSFSFGGDSTPDEQYF. The CDR3 region has the DNA TGTGCCAGCAGCTTCTCATTCGGGGGGGACTCCACCCCGGACGAGCAGTACTTC. Supplemented by reference TRBV7-9 and TRBJ2-7, the full variable domain reads DTGVSQNPRHKITKRGQNVTFRCDPISEHNRLYWYRQTLGQGPEFLTYFQNEAQLEKSRLLSDRFSAERPKGSFSTLEIQRTEQGDSAMYLCASSFSFGGDSTPDEQYFGPGTRLTVT.